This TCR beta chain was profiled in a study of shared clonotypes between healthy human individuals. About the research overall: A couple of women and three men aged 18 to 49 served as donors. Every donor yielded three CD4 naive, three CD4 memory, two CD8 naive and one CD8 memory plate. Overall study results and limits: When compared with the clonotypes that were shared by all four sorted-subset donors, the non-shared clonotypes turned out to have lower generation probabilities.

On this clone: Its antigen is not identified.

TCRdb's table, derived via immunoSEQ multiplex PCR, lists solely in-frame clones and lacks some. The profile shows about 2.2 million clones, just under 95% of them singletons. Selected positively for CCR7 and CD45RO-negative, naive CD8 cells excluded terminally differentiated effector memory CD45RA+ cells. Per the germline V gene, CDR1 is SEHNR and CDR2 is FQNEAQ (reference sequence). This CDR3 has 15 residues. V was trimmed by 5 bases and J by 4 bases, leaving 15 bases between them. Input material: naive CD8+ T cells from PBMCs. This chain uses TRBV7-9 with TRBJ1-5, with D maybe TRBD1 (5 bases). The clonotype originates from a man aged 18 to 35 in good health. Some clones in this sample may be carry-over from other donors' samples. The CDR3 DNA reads TGTGCCAGCAGCGGCTCGGGACCGGAGAATCAGCCCCAGCATTTT. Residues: CASSGSGPENQPQHF.